These 8 T cell receptor beta chains were all obtained from the same sample, sequenced in a study. TCRdb itself ran the 5' RACE reads through MiXCR, one entry per CDR3 protein. This sample carries around 33,000 distinct CDR3 sequences, roughly 24% of them seen once, and the ten largest clones take 3.5% to 5%. Sequencing input: memory CD4+ T cells sorted from blood. Specified subset: memory CD4+ T cells, CD4+CD45RO+CD25-. The source is a female donor with breast cancer.

This clonotype was picked up a small number of times. The genes are TRBV5-1 and TRBJ2-2; D may be TRBD1 (5 bases). CDR3 length: 14 residues. The ends were cut back, 4 bases at V and 7 bases at J, with 14 bases in the middle. Germline V gene lookup returns CDR1 SGHRS and CDR2 YFSETQ. CDR3 coding DNA: TGCGCCAGCAGCCCTATTACAGGAATCGGGGAGCTGTTTTTT. Translated: CASSPITGIGELFF.

Ten or more counts support this clonotype. The V and J genes are TRBV5-6 and TRBJ2-7; D is undetermined. V was shortened by 6 bases and J by 7 bases, with 20 bases between the two germline ends. This CDR3 has 14 residues. Germline V gene lookup returns CDR1 SGHDT and CDR2 YYEEEE. The CDR3 DNA is TGTGCCAGCACCTTACAAATACTAAACGGAGAGCAGTACTTC. Amino acid sequence: CASTLQILNGEQYF.

The CDR3 DNA is TGTGCCAGCAGTTACCTGAGACAGGGGGCGAGTTCCTACAATGAGCAGTTCTTC. Its protein product is CASSYLRQGASSYNEQFF. The chain employs TRBV6-2 or TRBV6-3 and TRBJ2-1, with 10 nucleotides matching TRBD1. The CDR3 is 18 residues long. J lost 1 base, V lost 2 bases, and 8 bases had no gene match. CDR1 is MNHEY, CDR2 SVGEGT, per germline.

Many counts were recorded for this clonotype. The gene calls are TRBV10-3 and TRBJ2-7; D perhaps matches TRBD1 (6 bases). The V gene lost 0 bases and the J gene lost 5 bases, with 14 bases spanning the gap. This CDR3 contains 15 residues. Germline assignment: CDR1 ENHRY and CDR2 SYGVKD. The CDR3 here is CAISESRSGDHEQYF. Written as DNA, the CDR3 is TGTGCCATCAGTGAGTCAAGATCAGGGGACCACGAGCAGTACTTC.

In the case of this clonotype: A much larger clone sits a single nucleotide away, making a read error possible. The chain uses TRBV4-1 and TRBJ2-1, with D unclear. V was trimmed by 0 bases and J by 9 bases, leaving 12 bases between them. Germline loops: CDR1 MGHRA, CDR2 YSYEKL. This CDR3 comprises 14 residues. As DNA, the CDR3 is TGCGCCAGCAGCCAAGATAACGGCCAGACTGAGCAGTTCTTC. It translates to CASSQDNGQTEQFF.

This clonotype was seen a few times. At one boundary the junction diverges from the germline segment, which might be a read error. This chain connects TRBV9 to TRBJ2-2; the D is unclear. CDR3 length: 12 amino acids. Germline values: CDR1 SGDLS, CDR2 YYNGEE. The CDR3 loop reads CTSSVGDGELFF. Here the CDR3 DNA reads TGTACCAGCAGCGTAGGAGACGGGGAGCTGTTTTTT.

The rearrangement joins TRBV20-1 to TRBJ2-3; D is tentatively TRBD1 or TRBD2 (6 bases each). This CDR3 region has 16 residues. CDR1 is DFQATT, CDR2 SNEGSKA, per germline (reference sequence). V lost 3 bases and J lost 5, with 21 bases in between. CDR3 residues: CSASRRGELSEDTQYF. CDR3 DNA sequence: TGCAGTGCTAGTAGAAGGGGGGAACTGTCGGAAGATACGCAGTATTTT.

This chain joins TRBV7-9 and TRBJ2-1, with D possibly TRBD2 on 5 matching bases. Trimming removed 4 bases at V and 8 bases at J, with 15 bases between. The germline V gene encodes CDR1 SEHNR and CDR2 FQNEAQ (reference sequence). This CDR3 region has 14 residues. The CDR3 sequence: CASSSGGSGDEQFF. The CDR3, as DNA: TGTGCCAGCAGCTCCGGTGGGTCCGGGGATGAGCAGTTCTTC.